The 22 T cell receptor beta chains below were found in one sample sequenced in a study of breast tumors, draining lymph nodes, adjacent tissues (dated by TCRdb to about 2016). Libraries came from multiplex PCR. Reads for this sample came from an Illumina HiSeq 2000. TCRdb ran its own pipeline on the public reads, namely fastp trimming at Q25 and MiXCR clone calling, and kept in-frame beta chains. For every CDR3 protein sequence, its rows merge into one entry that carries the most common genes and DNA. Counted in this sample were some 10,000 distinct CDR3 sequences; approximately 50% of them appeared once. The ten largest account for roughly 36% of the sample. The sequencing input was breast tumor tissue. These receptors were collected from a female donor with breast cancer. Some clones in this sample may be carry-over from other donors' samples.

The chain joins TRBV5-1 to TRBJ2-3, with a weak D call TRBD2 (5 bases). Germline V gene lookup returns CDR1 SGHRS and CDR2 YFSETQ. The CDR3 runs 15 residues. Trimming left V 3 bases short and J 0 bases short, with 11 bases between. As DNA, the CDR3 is TGCGCCAGCAGCTCTGACTACCCAAGCACAGATACGCAGTATTTT. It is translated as CASSSDYPSTDTQYF.

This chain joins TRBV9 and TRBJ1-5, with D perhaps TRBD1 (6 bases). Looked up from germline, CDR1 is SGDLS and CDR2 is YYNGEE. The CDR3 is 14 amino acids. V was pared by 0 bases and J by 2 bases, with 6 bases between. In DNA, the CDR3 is TGTGCCAGCAGCGTAGGACAGGGCAATCAGCCCCAGCATTTT. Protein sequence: CASSVGQGNQPQHF.

As DNA, the CDR3 is TGTGCCAGCAGCTTAACAGGGGGCACAGATACGCAGTATTTT. As protein: CASSLTGGTDTQYF. V is TRBV7-3 and J is TRBJ2-3, with a possible D match to TRBD1 (5 bases). Germline V gene data show CDR1 as SGHTA and CDR2 as FQGTGA. The CDR3 extends over 14 amino acids. Trimming removed 0 bases at V and 1 base at J, with 5 bases between.

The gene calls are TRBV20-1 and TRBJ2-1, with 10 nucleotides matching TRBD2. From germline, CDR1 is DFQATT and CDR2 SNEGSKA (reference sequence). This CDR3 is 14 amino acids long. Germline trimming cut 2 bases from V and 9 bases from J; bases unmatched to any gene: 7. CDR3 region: CSARLLAGVAEQFF. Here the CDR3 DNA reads TGCAGTGCTAGACTCCTAGCGGGAGTGGCTGAGCAGTTCTTC.

The DNA of the CDR3 is TGTGCCAGCAGTTTCGATCTCTGGGGGGAGGGCTACGAGCAGTACTTC. It specifies CASSFDLWGEGYEQYF. J is TRBJ2-7 and V is TRBV12-3 or TRBV12-4, with TRBD2 matching over 7 bases. V was pared by 3 bases and J by 3 bases, with 11 bases of the junction left unmatched. This CDR3 comprises 16 residues.

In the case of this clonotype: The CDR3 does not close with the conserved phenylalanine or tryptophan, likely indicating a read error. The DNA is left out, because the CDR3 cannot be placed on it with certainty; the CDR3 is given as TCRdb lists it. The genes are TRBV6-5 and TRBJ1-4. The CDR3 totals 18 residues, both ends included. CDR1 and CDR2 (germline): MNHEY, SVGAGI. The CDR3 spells CASSYSTALQDHLLSAHK.

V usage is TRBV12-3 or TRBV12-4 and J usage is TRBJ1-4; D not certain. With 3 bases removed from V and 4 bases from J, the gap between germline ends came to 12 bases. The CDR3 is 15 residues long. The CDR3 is CASSFGIRDNEKLFF. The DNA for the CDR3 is TGTGCCAGCAGTTTTGGAATTAGGGATAATGAAAAACTGTTTTTT.

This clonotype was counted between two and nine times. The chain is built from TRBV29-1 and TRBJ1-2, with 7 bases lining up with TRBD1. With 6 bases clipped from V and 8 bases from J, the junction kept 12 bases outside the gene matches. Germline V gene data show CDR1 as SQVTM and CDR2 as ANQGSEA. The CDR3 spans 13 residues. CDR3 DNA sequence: TGCAGCGTCTTCCGGGACAGCATCGACGGCTACACCTTC. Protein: CSVFRDSIDGYTF.

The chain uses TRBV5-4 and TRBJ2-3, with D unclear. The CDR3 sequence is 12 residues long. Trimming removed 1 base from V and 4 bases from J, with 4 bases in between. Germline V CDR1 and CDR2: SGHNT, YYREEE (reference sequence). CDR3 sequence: CASSLISDTQYF. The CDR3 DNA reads TGTGCCAGCAGCTTGATATCAGATACGCAGTATTTT. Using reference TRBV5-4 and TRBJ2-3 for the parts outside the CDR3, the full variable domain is ETGVTQSPTHLIKTRGQQVTLRCSSQSGHNTVSWYQQALGQGPQFIFQYYREEENGRGNFPPRFSGLQFPNYSSELNVNALELDDSALYLCASSLISDTQYFGPGTRLTVL.

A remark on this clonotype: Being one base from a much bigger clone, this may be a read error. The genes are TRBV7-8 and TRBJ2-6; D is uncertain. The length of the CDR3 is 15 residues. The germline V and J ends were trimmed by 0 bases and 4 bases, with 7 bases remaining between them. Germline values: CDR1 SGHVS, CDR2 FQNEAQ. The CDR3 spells CASSLARTGANVLTF. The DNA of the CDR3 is TGTGCCAGCAGCTTAGCGAGAACAGGGGCCAACGTCCTGACTTTC.

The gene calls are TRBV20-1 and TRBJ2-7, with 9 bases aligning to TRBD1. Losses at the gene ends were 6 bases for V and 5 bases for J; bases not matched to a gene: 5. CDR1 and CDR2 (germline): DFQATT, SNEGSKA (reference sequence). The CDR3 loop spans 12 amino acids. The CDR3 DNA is TGCAGTGCCCCGGGACAGGGCCACGAGCAGTACTTC. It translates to CSAPGQGHEQYF.

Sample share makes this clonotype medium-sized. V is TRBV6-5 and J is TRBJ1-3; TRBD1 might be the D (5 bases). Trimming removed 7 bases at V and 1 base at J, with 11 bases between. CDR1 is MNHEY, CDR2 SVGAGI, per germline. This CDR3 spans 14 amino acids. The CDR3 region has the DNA TGTGCCAGCAAGATCGGGACTTCTGGAAACACCATATATTTT. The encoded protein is CASKIGTSGNTIYF.

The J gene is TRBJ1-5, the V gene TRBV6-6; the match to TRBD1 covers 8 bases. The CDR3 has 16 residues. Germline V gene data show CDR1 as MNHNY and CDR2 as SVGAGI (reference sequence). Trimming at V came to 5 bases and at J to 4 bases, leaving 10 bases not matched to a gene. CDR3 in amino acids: CASSKAQGAGNQPQHF. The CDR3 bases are TGTGCCAGCAGTAAAGCCCAGGGGGCGGGGAATCAGCCCCAGCATTTT.

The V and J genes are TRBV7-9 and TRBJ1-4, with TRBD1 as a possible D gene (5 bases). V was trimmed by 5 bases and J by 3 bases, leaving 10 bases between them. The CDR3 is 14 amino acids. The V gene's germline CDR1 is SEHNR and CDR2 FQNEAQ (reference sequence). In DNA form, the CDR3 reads TGTGCCAGCAGCCCCACAGGAGCTAATGAAAAACTGTTTTTT. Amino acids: CASSPTGANEKLFF.

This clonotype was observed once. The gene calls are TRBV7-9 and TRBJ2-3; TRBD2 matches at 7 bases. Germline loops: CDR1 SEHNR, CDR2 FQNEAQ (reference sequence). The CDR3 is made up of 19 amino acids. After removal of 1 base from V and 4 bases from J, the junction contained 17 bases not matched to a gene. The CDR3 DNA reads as TGTGCCAGCAGCTTAGATTGGGACGGGACTATCAGTAGCCCAGATACGCAGTATTTT. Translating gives CASSLDWDGTISSPDTQYF.

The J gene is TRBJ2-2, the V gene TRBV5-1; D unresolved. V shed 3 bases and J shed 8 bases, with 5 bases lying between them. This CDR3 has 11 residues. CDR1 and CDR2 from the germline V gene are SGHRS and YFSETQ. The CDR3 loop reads CASSSTGELFF. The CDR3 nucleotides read TGCGCCAGCAGCTCGACAGGGGAGCTGTTTTTT.

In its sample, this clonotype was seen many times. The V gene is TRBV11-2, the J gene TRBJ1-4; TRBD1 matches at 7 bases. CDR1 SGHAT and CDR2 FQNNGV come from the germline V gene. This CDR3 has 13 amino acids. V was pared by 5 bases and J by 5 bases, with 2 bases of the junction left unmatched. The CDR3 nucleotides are TGTGCCAGCAGCCGGGACAGAAATGAAAAACTGTTTTTT. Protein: CASSRDRNEKLFF.

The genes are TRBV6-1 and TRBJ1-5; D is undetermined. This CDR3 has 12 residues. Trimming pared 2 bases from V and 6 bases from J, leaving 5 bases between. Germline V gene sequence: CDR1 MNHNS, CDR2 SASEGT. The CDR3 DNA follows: TGTGCCAGCAGTGAACTGGGTCAGCCCCAGCATTTT. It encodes CASSELGQPQHF.

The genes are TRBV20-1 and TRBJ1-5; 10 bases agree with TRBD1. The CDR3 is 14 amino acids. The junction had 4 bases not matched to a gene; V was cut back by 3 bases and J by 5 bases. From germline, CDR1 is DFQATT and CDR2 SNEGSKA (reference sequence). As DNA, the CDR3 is TGCAGTGCTAGGGGACAGGGGTCGGATCAGCCCCAGCATTTT. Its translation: CSARGQGSDQPQHF.

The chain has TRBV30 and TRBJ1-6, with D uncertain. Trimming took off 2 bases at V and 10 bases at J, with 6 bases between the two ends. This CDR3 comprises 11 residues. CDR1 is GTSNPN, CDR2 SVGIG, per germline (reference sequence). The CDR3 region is CAWSNGSPLHF. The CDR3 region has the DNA TGTGCCTGGAGTAATGGATCACCCCTCCACTTT.

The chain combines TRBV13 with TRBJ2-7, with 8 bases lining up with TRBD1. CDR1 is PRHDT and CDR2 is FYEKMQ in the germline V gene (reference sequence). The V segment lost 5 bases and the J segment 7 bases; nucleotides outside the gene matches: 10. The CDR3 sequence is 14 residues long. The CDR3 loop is CASSIPTGDREQYF. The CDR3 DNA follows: TGTGCCAGCAGCATCCCGACAGGGGATCGGGAGCAGTACTTC.

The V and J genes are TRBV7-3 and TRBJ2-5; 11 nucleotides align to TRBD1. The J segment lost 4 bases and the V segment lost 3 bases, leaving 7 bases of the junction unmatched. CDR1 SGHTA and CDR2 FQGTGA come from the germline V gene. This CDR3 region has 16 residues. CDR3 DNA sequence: TGTGCCAGCAGCTTCGGGACAGGGGGGCTCGGAGAGACCCAGTACTTC. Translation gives CASSFGTGGLGETQYF.